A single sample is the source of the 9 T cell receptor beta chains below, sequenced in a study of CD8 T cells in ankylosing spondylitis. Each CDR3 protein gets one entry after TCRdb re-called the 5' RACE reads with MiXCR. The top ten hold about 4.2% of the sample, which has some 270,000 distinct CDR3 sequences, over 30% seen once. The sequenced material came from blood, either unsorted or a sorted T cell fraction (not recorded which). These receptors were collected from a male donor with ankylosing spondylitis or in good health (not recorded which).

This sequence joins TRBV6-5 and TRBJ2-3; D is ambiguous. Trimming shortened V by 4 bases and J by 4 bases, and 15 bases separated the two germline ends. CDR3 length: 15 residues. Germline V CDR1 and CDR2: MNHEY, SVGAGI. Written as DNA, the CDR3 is TGTGCCAGCAGTTCCGAGACCTCCAGATCAGATACGCAGTATTTT. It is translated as CASSSETSRSDTQYF.

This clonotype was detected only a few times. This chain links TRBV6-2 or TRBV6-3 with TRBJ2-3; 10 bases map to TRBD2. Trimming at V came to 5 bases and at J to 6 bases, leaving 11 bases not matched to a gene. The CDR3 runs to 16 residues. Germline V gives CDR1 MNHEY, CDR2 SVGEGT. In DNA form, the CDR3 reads TGTGCCAGCAGTCTCAATTACGGGACTAGCGAGGATACGCAGTATTTT. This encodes CASSLNYGTSEDTQYF.

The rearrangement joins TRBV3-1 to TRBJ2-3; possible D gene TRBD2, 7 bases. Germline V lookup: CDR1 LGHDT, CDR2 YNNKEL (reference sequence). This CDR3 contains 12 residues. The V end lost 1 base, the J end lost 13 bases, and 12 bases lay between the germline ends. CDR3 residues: CASSQGGGHEYF. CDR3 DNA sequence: TGTGCCAGCAGCCAAGGGGGGGGGCACGAGTATTTT.

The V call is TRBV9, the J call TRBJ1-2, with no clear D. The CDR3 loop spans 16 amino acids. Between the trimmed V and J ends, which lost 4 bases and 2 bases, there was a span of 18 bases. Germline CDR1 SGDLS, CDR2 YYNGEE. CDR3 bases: TGTGCCAGCAGCCTCAGCGGATTGACTGTCAACTATGGCTACACCTTC. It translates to CASSLSGLTVNYGYTF.

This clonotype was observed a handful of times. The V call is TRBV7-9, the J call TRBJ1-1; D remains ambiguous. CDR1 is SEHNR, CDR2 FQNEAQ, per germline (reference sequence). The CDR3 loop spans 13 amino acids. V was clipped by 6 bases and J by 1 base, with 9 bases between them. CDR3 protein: CASSGLPNTEAFF. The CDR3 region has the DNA TGTGCCAGCAGTGGGCTTCCGAACACTGAAGCTTTCTTT.

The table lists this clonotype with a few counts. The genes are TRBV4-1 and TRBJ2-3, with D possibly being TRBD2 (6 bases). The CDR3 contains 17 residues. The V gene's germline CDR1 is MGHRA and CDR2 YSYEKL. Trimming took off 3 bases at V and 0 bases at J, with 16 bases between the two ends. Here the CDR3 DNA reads TGCGCCAGCAGCCACGCCAAGACTGGAGGGAGCACAGATACGCAGTATTTT. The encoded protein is CASSHAKTGGSTDTQYF.

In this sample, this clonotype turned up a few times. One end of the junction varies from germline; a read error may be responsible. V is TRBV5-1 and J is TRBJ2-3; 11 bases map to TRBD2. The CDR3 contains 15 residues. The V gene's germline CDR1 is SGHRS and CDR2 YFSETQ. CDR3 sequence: CASSFGTSGGDRQYF. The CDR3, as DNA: TGCGCCAGCAGCTTCGGGACTAGCGGTGGAGATAGGCAGTATTTT.

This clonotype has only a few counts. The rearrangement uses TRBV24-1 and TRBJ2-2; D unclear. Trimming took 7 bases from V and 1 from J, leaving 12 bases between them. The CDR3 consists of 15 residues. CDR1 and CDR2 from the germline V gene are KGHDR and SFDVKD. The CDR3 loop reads CATRDETLNTGELFF. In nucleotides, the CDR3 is TGTGCCACCAGGGACGAGACTTTGAACACCGGGGAGCTGTTTTTT.

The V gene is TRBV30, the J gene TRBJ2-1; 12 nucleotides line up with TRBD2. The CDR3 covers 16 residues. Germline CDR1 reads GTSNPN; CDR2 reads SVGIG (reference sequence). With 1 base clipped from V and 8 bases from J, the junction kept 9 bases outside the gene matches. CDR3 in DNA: TGTGCCTGGAGTGCAGGACTAGCGGGGCCGTGGGATGAGCAGTTCTTC. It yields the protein CAWSAGLAGPWDEQFF.